This T cell receptor beta chain was captured in a study of T cells after yellow fever vaccination. Study results and caveats: Boosting was followed by the reappearance of most primary-vaccination clones (under 97% CD4, 85% to 90% CD8).

A 5'RACE template-switching step, the method used to make TCR cDNA, added a universal primer site and UMIs. From the 5' RACE reads, TCRdb called clonotypes with MiXCR, one entry per CDR3 protein. The data contain about 340,000 distinct CDR3 sequences, approximately 13% of them singletons. This clonotype was recorded a few times. Its antigen remains unknown. Germline CDR1 is SGHRS and CDR2 is YFSETQ. The CDR3 contains 15 residues. V lost 1 base and J lost 1; bases outside the gene matches: 2. This sample comprised CD4+ T cells sorted from PBMCs, obtained 15 days after the yellow fever booster vaccination. This receptor was taken from a man younger than 35 who received the YFV17D yellow fever vaccine. The chain is built from TRBV5-1 and TRBJ1-5; 7 bases match TRBD1. The CDR3 DNA sequence: TGCGCCAGCAGCTTGACAGGGGTGAGCAATCAGCCCCAGCATTTT. Translating it yields CASSLTGVSNQPQHF.